The clone carrying this T cell receptor (beta chain) was recorded at least ten times. Its antigen is unidentified. It was by 5'RACE with 10-nucleotide random UMIs that the cDNA was made. TCRdb itself ran the 5' RACE reads through MiXCR, one entry per CDR3 protein. The table has 60,000 to 80,000 distinct CDR3 sequences, less than 6% seen once. 2 million unsorted PBMCs were stored in RNAlater at -80 °C before RNA extraction. The V and J ends lost 7 bases and 7 bases, in that order; junction bases with no gene match: 11. CDR3 length equals 14 residues. From germline, CDR1 is WSHSY and CDR2 SAAADI. This sample stems from a study of neurological immune-mediated disorders. General study findings and limits: CDR3 amino acid sequences found in expanded clones were never shared across subjects, suggesting private repertoires in all groups.

The chain links TRBV10-2 to TRBJ2-7, with 9 bases aligning to TRBD1. Source material: PBMCs. This TCR came from a woman between 50 and 59 years old with multiple sclerosis. CDR3 DNA: TGCGCCAGCACTGGGACAGGGTTGCGGTGGGAGCAGTACTTC. Encoded protein: CASTGTGLRWEQYF.